This is a list of T cell receptor beta chains from one sample in a study of OX40 agonist ivuxolimab in advanced cancers. Profiled with immunoSEQ multiplex PCR; TCRdb holds only in-frame clones, not every one. The sample holds about 82,000 clones, around 88% seen once. The sequenced sample was CD4+ or CD8+ T cells sorted from blood, obtained in a trial of the OX40 agonist ivuxolimab. Source of these receptors: an adult with an advanced solid tumor such as melanoma, head and neck, liver or kidney cancer. CDR3s include the opening cysteine and the closing phenylalanine or tryptophan. The D gene is left open where the match is weak. The listing skips clone size in some rows; elsewhere it reads once, few, many or a size class.

clone size | J gene | D gene | V gene | CDR3 DNA | CDR3 protein
- | TRBJ2-6 | - | TRBV27 | TGTGCCAGCACTGGGGCGGTCTCTGGGGCCAACGTCCTGACTTTC | CASTGAVSGANVLTF
few | TRBJ2-7 | TRBD2 | TRBV9 | TGTGCCAGCAGCCCCCATGCGGGGAGGGTTACCGAGCAGTACTTC | CASSPHAGRVTEQYF
- | TRBJ2-5 | - | TRBV5-4 | TGTGCCAGCAGCTTGGGACTTGAAGAGACCCAGTACTTC | CASSLGLEETQYF
once | TRBJ1-2 | TRBD1 | TRBV9 | TGTGCCAGCAGCGTAGCGGGACAGTTGTGGGGCTACACCTTC | CASSVAGQLWGYTF
- | TRBJ2-5 | - | TRBV18 | TGTGCCAGCTCACCAGGAGTTCAAGAGACCCAGTACTTC | CASSPGVQETQYF
- | TRBJ2-5 | TRBD2 | TRBV7-2 | TGTGCCAGCAGCACGGGACTAGCGGGCAACTTAAATTTCCAAGAGACCCAGTACTTC | CASSTGLAGNLNFQETQYF
- | TRBJ2-3 | - | TRBV7-3 | TGTGCCAGCAGCTTTGATAGCGGCCCCGCAGATACGCAGTATTTT | CASSFDSGPADTQYF
once | TRBJ2-1 | TRBD2 | TRBV7-9 | TGTGCCAGCAGCTCCCCCGGGACTAGCGGGACCAATGAGCAGTTCTTC | CASSSPGTSGTNEQFF
once | TRBJ1-1 | TRBD1 | TRBV19 | TGTGCCAGTAGTATAAATTGGCGGACAGGCACTGAAGCTTTCTTT | CASSINWRTGTEAFF
once | TRBJ2-7 | - | TRBV28 | TGTGCCAGCAGGATCGGGCTTTCCTACGAGCAGTACTTC | CASRIGLSYEQYF
once | TRBJ1-3 | - | TRBV2 | TGTGCCAGCAGTGGACCGGGAACACGCTCTGGAAACACCATATATTTT | CASSGPGTRSGNTIYF
few | TRBJ2-5 | - | TRBV11-3 | TGTGCCAGCAGCCCAGGGGCTGGAGGAGAGACCCAGTACTTC | CASSPGAGGETQYF
- | TRBJ2-3 | TRBD1 | TRBV7-9 | TGTGCCAGCAGCGACCGGGACAGGGTTCCAGATACGCAGTATTTT | CASSDRDRVPDTQYF
- | TRBJ2-1 | TRBD2 | TRBV30 | TGTGCCTGGGGAGTAGCGGGAGGGCCCCCTGAGCAGTTCTTC | CAWGVAGGPPEQFF
once | TRBJ1-1 | - | TRBV28 | TGTGCCAGCAGTTTTCCGCAGGGTAAGGCTTTCTTT | CASSFPQGKAFF
- | TRBJ2-7 | TRBD2 | TRBV11-2 | TGTGCCAGCAGCTTAACCCCCTCTGGCGGGAGGTCACACTACGAGCAGTACTTC | CASSLTPSGGRSHYEQYF
- | TRBJ1-5 | - | TRBV29-1 | TGCAGCGTTGAAGATGGCAATCAGCCCCAGCATTTT | CSVEDGNQPQHF
- | TRBJ2-5 | - | TRBV7-3 | TGTGCCAGCAGCTTTAAGAGACCCAAACCCTCAGAGACCCAGTACTTC | CASSFKRPKPSETQYF
- | TRBJ1-5 | TRBD1 | TRBV23-1 | TGTGCCAGCAGTCAATCTCGAGGACAGGGGGGACATCAGCCCCAGCATTTT | CASSQSRGQGGHQPQHF
- | TRBJ2-7 | - | TRBV7-9 | TGTGCCAGCAGCCTTACAGGGAACGAGCAGTACTTC | CASSLTGNEQYF
- | TRBJ1-6 | TRBD1 | TRBV2 | TGTGCCAGCAAGGGAGAGACAGGGGGGAATTCACCCCTCCACTTT | CASKGETGGNSPLHF
- | TRBJ2-2 | TRBD2 | TRBV18 | TGTGCCAGCTCACCCCCCGGGACTAGCGGGAACACCGGGGAGCTGTTTTTT | CASSPPGTSGNTGELFF
- | TRBJ2-1 | TRBD2 | TRBV7-3 | TGTGCCAGCAGCAGGGGCCGCGGGGGCTCCTACAATGAGCAGTTCTTC | CASSRGRGGSYNEQFF
- | TRBJ2-3 | - | TRBV7-3 | TGTGCCAGCAGCTTCTCTCGCAGCACAGATACGCAGTATTTT | CASSFSRSTDTQYF
- | TRBJ2-7 | - | TRBV11-3 | TGTGCCAGCAGCTTCGCCAGTTCCGACGAGCAGTACTTC | CASSFASSDEQYF
- | TRBJ2-7 | TRBD2 | TRBV19 | TGTGCCAGTGCCCCCTCAAGCGGGAGCTCCTACGAGCAGTACTTC | CASAPSSGSSYEQYF
- | TRBJ2-7 | TRBD2 | TRBV10-3 | TGTGCCATCAGTGAGTCTGTGACTAGCGGGAGAGGGGCCGGGTACGAGCAGTACTTC | CAISESVTSGRGAGYEQYF
few | TRBJ2-1 | TRBD2 | TRBV11-3 | TGTGCCAGCAGCTTAGATGGGAGGGAGGGCCGCGATGAGCAGTTCTTC | CASSLDGREGRDEQFF
- | TRBJ1-2 | TRBD1 | TRBV7-2 | TGTGCCAGCAGTTCGGGACAGGGGATGTATGGCTACACCTTC | CASSSGQGMYGYTF
- | TRBJ1-1 | - | TRBV19 | TGTGCCAGTAGTATAGCACGGCAGAACACTGAAGCTTTCTTT | CASSIARQNTEAFF
- | TRBJ2-7 | - | TRBV7-2 | TGTGCCAGCAGCTTAAAGGTCGACTCCTACGAGCAGTACTTC | CASSLKVDSYEQYF
- | TRBJ1-1 | - | TRBV27 | TGTGCCAGCAGTTTCCGGAACCCGAACACTGAAGCTTTCTTT | CASSFRNPNTEAFF
- | TRBJ2-1 | - | TRBV30 | TGTGCCTGGGGCCCTAGTTTGTCCTACAATGAGCAGTTCTTC | CAWGPSLSYNEQFF
- | TRBJ2-2 | - | TRBV5-4 | TGTGCCAGCAGCAAGGGACGGAGCTACACCGGGGAGCTGTTTTTT | CASSKGRSYTGELFF
- | TRBJ1-6 | - | TRBV5-1 | TGCGCCAGCAGCCTTACAGAGTCTTCACCCCTCCACTTT | CASSLTESSPLHF
- | TRBJ2-3 | - | TRBV18 | TGTGCCAGCTCACCACCGTTCGGGGCCCGCACAGATACGCAGTATTTT | CASSPPFGARTDTQYF
- | TRBJ1-5 | TRBD1 | TRBV27 | TGTGCCAGCAGCCTGGACAGGACTTATCAGCCCCAGCATTTT | CASSLDRTYQPQHF
once | TRBJ1-1 | - | TRBV5-6 | TGTGCCAGCAGCTTTAACACTGAAGCTTTCTTT | CASSFNTEAFF
- | TRBJ1-6 | - | TRBV27 | TGTGCCAGCAGGGGGGCCGGAGCTACTTCACCCCTCCACTTT | CASRGAGATSPLHF
- | TRBJ2-3 | - | TRBV5-1 | TGCGCCAGCAGCAGGGACTCCCTTAGCACAGATACGCAGTATTTT | CASSRDSLSTDTQYF
- | TRBJ2-1 | TRBD2 | TRBV19 | TGTGCCAGTAGTTGGTCTAGCGGGAACAATGAGCAGTTCTTC | CASSWSSGNNEQFF
- | TRBJ2-7 | - | TRBV5-1 | TGCGCCAGCAGCTCGACAGTTTCCTACGAGCAGTACTTC | CASSSTVSYEQYF
- | TRBJ1-1 | - | TRBV30 | TGTGCCTGGAAACCAATTGGGGGTTCCACTGAAGCTTTCTTT | CAWKPIGGSTEAFF
- | TRBJ1-1 | - | TRBV28 | TGTGCCAGCAGGACGACACAGGGAAACACTGAAGCTTTCTTT | CASRTTQGNTEAFF
- | TRBJ1-1 | - | TRBV7-8 | TGTGCCAGCAGCCCCCTCAACAGGGAAATGAACACTGAAGCTTTCTTT | CASSPLNREMNTEAFF
- | TRBJ2-7 | TRBD1 | TRBV6-1 | TGTGCCAGCCTCGGGACAGGACCCTACGACGAGCAGTACTTC | CASLGTGPYDEQYF
- | TRBJ1-5 | - | TRBV28 | TGTGCCAGCAGGGGACCACTTAGCAATCAGCCCCAGCATTTT | CASRGPLSNQPQHF
- | TRBJ1-1 | - | TRBV19 | TGTGCCAGTAGTATCAGGGGTGCCTCCATGAACACTGAAGCTTTCTTT | CASSIRGASMNTEAFF
few | TRBJ2-1 | - | TRBV9 | TGTGCCAGCAGCGTAGACGGGAAGGGCTACAATGAGCAGTTCTTC | CASSVDGKGYNEQFF